The 21 T cell receptor beta chains below come from one sample, sequenced in a study of Graves' ophthalmopathy and Graves' hyperthyroidism (dated by TCRdb to 2016 to 2019). Sequencer: Illumina HiSeq 2000. For repertoire sequencing, the TCR beta CDR3 regions were amplified from RNA transcripts. HTBI primers and the Qiagen OneStep RT-PCR kit were used in a first-round RT-PCR, which was followed by a second-round multiplex PCR, size selection and purification. Clones were called with MiXCR by TCRdb after fastp trimmed the public reads at Q25, and only in-frame beta chains were retained. Entries that share a CDR3 protein sequence are merged under the most common genes and DNA. The sample table shows 450,000 to 600,000 distinct CDR3 sequences, and roughly 40% are seen once. The ten largest clones add up to 3.5% to 5% of the sample. The sequenced sample was peripheral blood or thyroid tissue (not recorded which). These TCRs come from an adult man with Graves' hyperthyroidism.

This clonotype was seen many times. The rearrangement joins TRBV20-1 to TRBJ1-1; no firm D call. Trimming shortened V by 3 bases and J by 2 bases, and 16 bases separated the two germline ends. CDR1 and CDR2 from the germline V gene are DFQATT and SNEGSKA (reference sequence). The CDR3 length is 15 residues. CDR3: CSASSSHRANTEAFF. CDR3 sequence (DNA): TGCAGTGCTAGTAGTAGCCATCGGGCCAACACTGAAGCTTTCTTT.

This chain links TRBV10-2 with TRBJ2-7, with a possible D match to TRBD1 (5 bases). The CDR3 runs to 14 residues. V was shortened by 3 bases and J by 5 bases, with 14 bases between the two germline ends. Germline CDR1 reads WSHSY; CDR2 reads SAAADI. The DNA for the CDR3 is TGCGCCAGCAGTGACATTGCAGGGTCCAACGAGCAGTACTTC. Protein sequence: CASSDIAGSNEQYF.

Only one count was recorded for this clonotype. The genes are TRBV25-1 and TRBJ2-2; TRBD1 is a possible D gene (6 bases). Per germline, CDR1 MGHDK and CDR2 SYGVNS. The V end lost 5 bases, the J end lost 6 bases, and 13 bases lay between the germline ends. CDR3 length equals 14 residues. The CDR3 bases are TGTGCCAGCAGTCCCGGGACAAGGCCCGGGGAGCTGTTTTTT. This gives the protein CASSPGTRPGELFF.

A note on this clonotype: The CDR3 carries no conserved terminal phenylalanine or tryptophan, so it likely arises from a read error. V usage is TRBV10-3 and J usage is TRBJ2-7, with D possibly matching TRBD2 (7 bases). This CDR3 comprises 14 residues. Germline CDR1 is ENHRY and CDR2 is SYGVKD. V dropped 3 bases and J dropped 2 bases, with 11 bases sitting between them. The CDR3 sequence: CAISEGGATYEQYL. In nucleotides, the CDR3 is TGTGCCATCAGTGAAGGGGGGGCTACCTACGAGCAGTACCTC.

This clonotype was picked up one time. The chain employs TRBV7-2 and TRBJ1-6, with 8 nucleotides matching TRBD1. The CDR3 is 14 amino acids. Germline CDR1 SGHTA, CDR2 FQGNSA. J was trimmed by 9 bases and V by 7 bases; bases with no gene match: 8. The CDR3 here is CASISGQGTSPLHF. DNA of the CDR3: TGTGCCAGCATCTCAGGACAGGGCACTTCACCCCTCCACTTT. Supplemented by reference TRBV7-2 and TRBJ1-6, the full variable domain reads GAGVSQSPSNKVTEKGKDVELRCDPISGHTALYWYRQSLGQGLEFLIYFQGNSAPDKSGLPSDRFSAERTGGSVSTLTIQRTQQEDSAVYLCASISGQGTSPLHFGNGTRLTVT.

There are many counts of this clonotype. The V call is TRBV19, the J call TRBJ2-2; D is perhaps TRBD2 (7 bases). V was clipped by 7 bases and J by 6 bases, with 15 bases between them. Germline-derived CDR1 and CDR2 are LNHDA and SQIVND (reference sequence). The CDR3 has 14 amino acids. The CDR3 region has the DNA TGTGCCAGTAATCGGGGGGCTTTCGCCGGGGAGCTGTTTTTT. Translating it yields CASNRGAFAGELFF. The whole variable domain, remainder taken from reference TRBV19 and TRBJ2-2, is DGGITQSPKYLFRKEGQNVTLSCEQNLNHDAMYWYRQDPGQGLRLIYYSQIVNDFQKGDIAEGYSVSREKKESFPLTVTSAQKNPTAFYLCASNRGAFAGELFFGEGSRLTVL.

CDR3 in amino acids: CSARAAGNEQFF. The CDR3 DNA reads TGCAGTGCTAGAGCGGCAGGGAATGAGCAGTTCTTC. This rearrangement joins TRBV20-1 to TRBJ2-1, with D perhaps matching TRBD1 (5 bases). This CDR3 contains 12 residues. CDR1 is DFQATT, CDR2 SNEGSKA, per germline (reference sequence). The ends were cut back, 1 base at V and 7 bases at J, with 8 bases in the middle.

The CDR3: CASSFSGPKRKLFF. DNA for the CDR3: TGTGCCAGCAGTTTTTCGGGTCCAAAAAGAAAACTGTTTTTT. The chain recombines TRBV28 with TRBJ1-4, with D unclear. V lost 3 bases, J lost 10 bases, and 15 bases lay in between. The germline V gene encodes CDR1 MDHEN and CDR2 SYDVKM. The CDR3 sequence is 14 residues long.

This clonotype was seen repeatedly, ten times or more. The V gene is TRBV28, the J gene TRBJ1-6; the D gene is possibly TRBD1 (6 bases). Trimming removed 2 bases at V and 3 bases at J, with 11 bases between. The germline V gene has CDR1 MDHEN and CDR2 SYDVKM. CDR3 size: 16 residues. This CDR3 reads CASSLDYRDYNSPLHF. The CDR3 region has the DNA TGTGCCAGCAGTTTAGATTACAGGGACTATAATTCACCCCTCCACTTT.

This clonotype was picked up one time. V and J are TRBV9 and TRBJ1-1, with D hard to call. The V gene lost 3 bases and the J gene lost 1 base, with 7 bases spanning the gap. Germline lookup yields CDR1 SGDLS and CDR2 YYNGEE. This CDR3 has 13 residues. The CDR3 is CASSALANTEAFF. CDR3 coding DNA: TGTGCCAGCAGCGCCCTGGCGAACACTGAAGCTTTCTTT.

In its sample, this clonotype was seen a few times. The chain uses TRBV7-8 and TRBJ2-2, with unresolved D. Trimming left V 5 bases short and J 5 bases short, with 9 bases between. The CDR3 is 13 amino acids. Germline V gene data show CDR1 as SGHVS and CDR2 as FQNEAQ. The CDR3 spells CASSPRRTGELFF. CDR3 bases: TGTGCCAGCAGCCCCCGGCGAACCGGGGAGCTGTTTTTT.

This clonotype was observed many times. The gene calls are TRBV7-9 and TRBJ1-2; perhaps TRBD1 as D (6 bases). Germline V gives CDR1 SEHNR, CDR2 FQNEAQ (reference sequence). V was cut by 0 bases and J by 1 base, with 9 bases left in between. This CDR3 contains 15 residues. As DNA, the CDR3 is TGTGCCAGCAGCTTAGCGCGACAGGATAACTATGGCTACACCTTC. This translates into CASSLARQDNYGYTF.

As regards this clonotype: A read error may be the cause here, since a much bigger clone is one base away. This sequence joins TRBV19 and TRBJ1-2; D uncertain. The CDR3 runs 12 residues. The V and J ends lost 10 bases and 2 bases respectively, with 11 bases between them. Per germline, CDR1 LNHDA and CDR2 SQIVND (reference sequence). The CDR3 loop reads CANRQQNYGYTF. The DNA of the CDR3 is TGTGCCAATAGGCAGCAGAACTATGGCTACACCTTC.

This clonotype was observed many times. The chain is built from TRBV4-1 and TRBJ2-5; 7 nucleotides agree with TRBD1. With 1 base clipped from V and 0 bases from J, the junction kept 8 bases outside the gene matches. Germline-derived CDR1 and CDR2 are MGHRA and YSYEKL. This CDR3 contains 17 residues. The CDR3 is CASSQVADRAYQETQYF. The CDR3 DNA reads as TGCGCCAGCAGCCAAGTAGCCGACAGGGCGTACCAAGAGACCCAGTACTTC.

This clonotype was observed at least ten times. This chain links TRBV29-1 with TRBJ2-7; D is undetermined. Trimming left V 6 bases short and J 2 bases short, with 8 bases between. Germline V lookup: CDR1 SQVTM, CDR2 ANQGSEA. The CDR3 totals 11 residues. CDR3 sequence: CSVVVTYEQYF. As DNA, the CDR3 is TGCAGCGTGGTCGTGACCTACGAGCAGTACTTC.

This clonotype was seen at least ten times. This chain joins TRBV2 and TRBJ1-5, with a weak D call TRBD1 (5 bases). This CDR3 is 15 amino acids long. V shed 1 base and J shed 7 bases, with 14 bases lying between them. Germline V gene data show CDR1 as SNHLY and CDR2 as FYNNEI. CDR3 in amino acids: CASSEVLGRGQPQHF. The CDR3 nucleotides are TGTGCCAGCAGTGAAGTTTTGGGGCGGGGGCAGCCCCAGCATTTT.

The chain recombines TRBV30 with TRBJ2-2; 7 bases are a match to TRBD1. Looked up from germline, CDR1 is GTSNPN and CDR2 is SVGIG (reference sequence). With V trimmed by 7 bases and J by 4 bases, 9 bases remained unmatched. The CDR3 extends over 14 amino acids. CDR3 nucleotides: TGTGCCTCGTACGACAGGGTACCCACCGGGGAGCTGTTTTTT. This sequence encodes CASYDRVPTGELFF.

The chain combines TRBV7-2 with TRBJ2-2, with TRBD2 matching over 8 bases. Trimming removed 6 bases from V and 3 bases from J; junction bases left unmatched: 9. The CDR3 runs 16 residues. Germline loops: CDR1 SGHTA, CDR2 FQGNSA. CDR3 DNA: TGTGCCAGCAGTTTGGGGGCTAGCGGGTACACCGGGGAGCTGTTTTTT. This gives the protein CASSLGASGYTGELFF.

The sample holds a few counts of this clonotype. V usage is TRBV7-9 and J usage is TRBJ2-2; possibly TRBD1 for D (6 bases). The CDR3 contains 14 residues. CDR1 and CDR2 (germline): SEHNR, FQNEAQ (reference sequence). Trimming took off 4 bases at V and 5 bases at J, with 11 bases between the two ends. Here the CDR3 reads CASSSDRLTGELFF. The CDR3 bases are TGTGCCAGCAGCTCCGACAGGTTAACCGGGGAGCTGTTTTTT.

This clonotype was seen at least ten times. J is TRBJ1-2 and V is TRBV9; D is perhaps TRBD1 (6 bases). This CDR3 region has 15 residues. The germline CDR1 and CDR2 sequences are SGDLS and YYNGEE. The V and J ends lost 2 bases and 6 bases respectively, with 17 bases between them. CDR3 sequence reads: CASSVGGALEDGYTF. CDR3 nucleotide sequence: TGTGCCAGCAGCGTCGGGGGGGCGTTGGAGGATGGCTACACCTTC.

This clonotype was detected a few times. This may be a read error, as it is one base from a much larger clone. The CDR3 end shows no conserved phenylalanine or tryptophan, and so a read error is likely. The chain carries TRBV20-1 and TRBJ2-7; D possibly uses TRBD1 or TRBD2 (5 bases each). Germline V lookup: CDR1 DFQATT, CDR2 SNEGSKA (reference sequence). CDR3 length equals 16 residues. Trimming took off 3 bases at V and 0 bases at J, with 18 bases between the two ends. The CDR3 DNA reads TGCAGTGCTAGTCCCCTGGGGGAAGGTAGCTCCTACGAGCAGTACCTC. Amino acids: CSASPLGEGSSYEQYL.